This entry concerns a single T cell receptor beta chain. What it recognizes is unknown. The entry originates in a study of cytomegalovirus exposure and HLA in healthy donors. Notes on the study in general: HLA allele associations emerged for fewer than 20,000 TCR beta sequences in a later analysis, at 0.05 false discovery rate.

The CDR3 length is 15 residues. Trimming cost V 3 bases and J 7 bases; bases outside gene matches: 6. CDR1 and CDR2 (germline): ENHRY, SYGVKD. A multiplex PCR was run with 60 Vbeta primers and 13 Jbeta primers. Generated by immunoSEQ multiplex PCR, the TCRdb table keeps only in-frame clones and is missing some. Of around 160,000 clones detected, 70% to 90% appear once; the ten largest clones hold around a tenth. The sequencing sample was made of PBMCs. This sequence joins TRBV10-3 and TRBJ1-4; 9 nucleotides align to TRBD1. This clonotype was sampled from a young man in good health and CMV-seropositive. CDR3 nucleotide sequence: TGTGCCATCAGTGAACTTACAGGGGGCGGTGAAAAACTGTTTTTT. It codes for CAISELTGGGEKLFF.